This T cell receptor beta chain is drawn from a study of blood T cell repertoires in COVID-19. At the level of the study: Italy, Spain and the United States were the sources of the convalescent and acute COVID-19 samples.

The study drew participants aged about 18 to 95 years from 20 to 30 US areas. Recovered participants had two consecutive negative NP/OP PCR tests, healthcare professional clearance, or symptom resolution. The germline gives CDR1 KGHDR, CDR2 SFDVKD. The CDR3 contains 15 residues. Trimming took off 5 bases at V and 5 bases at J, with 15 bases between the two ends. Repertoires were generated with immunoSEQ multiplex PCR, while TCRdb's copy carries only in-frame clones and drops some. The profile covers about 320,000 clones, with under 90% appearing a single time and roughly 5.2% taken by the ten largest.

The chain joins TRBV24-1 to TRBJ1-5; a weak D match, TRBD1 (5 bases). Input material: PBMCs or T cells enriched from blood (not recorded which). The clonotype originates from a man between 60 and 75 years old who had recovered from COVID-19. CDR3 DNA: TGTGCCACCAGTGGGGCAGGGCCCTCGGATCAGCCCCAGCATTTT. This encodes CATSGAGPSDQPQHF.